This T cell receptor beta chain was identified in a study of T cell changes during pregnancy in multiple sclerosis. V lost 4 bases to trimming and J lost 6 bases; unmatched junction nucleotides: 7. This CDR3 contains 14 residues. Germline V gene data show CDR1 as SGHNT and CDR2 as YYREEE (reference sequence). Here immunoSEQ multiplex PCR was the method, and the copy in TCRdb shows in-frame clones only, minus some. The data hold fewer than 40,000 clones, with almost 95% observed a single time. Concerning this clone itself: The missing conserved phenylalanine or tryptophan at the end of this CDR3 makes a read error likely.

The TCR sequence derives from a female donor with multiple sclerosis, enrolled in a pregnancy study. Sequencing used CD4+ T cells from peripheral blood mononuclear cells, obtained after pregnancy. V gene TRBV5-4 combines with J gene TRBJ1-2; TRBD1 aligns across 9 bases. The DNA for the CDR3 is TGTGCCAGCAGCGTACCGGGACAGGGTGATGGCTACACCCTC. It yields the protein CASSVPGQGDGYTL.